This entry describes one T cell receptor (beta chain). Antigen specificity is unknown. CDR3 length: 17 residues. Germline V lookup: CDR1 MNHNS, CDR2 SASEGT. Germline trimming cut 6 bases from V and 4 bases from J; bases unmatched to any gene: 14. Several immunoSEQ plates received, in even portions, the genomic DNA of each subset. Generated by immunoSEQ multiplex PCR, the TCRdb table keeps only in-frame clones and is missing some. Of 950,000 to 1,100,000 clones detected, about 75% appear once; the ten largest clones hold about 1.5%. These data belong to a study of shared clonotypes between healthy human individuals. Study context: The donors, a couple of women and three men, were aged 18 to 49. Findings and caveats of the study: A limitation of the genetic and exposure-history diversity represented arose from few donors. Memory subsets generally showed lower estimated richness than naive subsets.

The receptor comes from a man younger than 35 in good health. Sequencing was performed on memory CD4+ T cells sorted from blood. Subset of the sample: CD45RA-negative fraction. J is TRBJ2-2 and V is TRBV6-1, with 7 bases fitting TRBD2. CDR3 sequence: CASREFGSSGGTGELFF. CDR3 coding DNA: TGTGCCAGCAGGGAATTTGGCTCTAGCGGAGGCACCGGGGAGCTGTTTTTT.